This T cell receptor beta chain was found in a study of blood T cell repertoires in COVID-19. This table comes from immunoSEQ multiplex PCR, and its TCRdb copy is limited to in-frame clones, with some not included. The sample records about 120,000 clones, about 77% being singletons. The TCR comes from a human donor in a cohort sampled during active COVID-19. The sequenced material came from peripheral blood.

CDR3 region: CASSLSGRVMYEQYF. In DNA form, the CDR3 reads TGTGCCAGCAGTTTATCGGGTCGGGTGATGTACGAGCAGTACTTC. This chain links TRBV27 with TRBJ2-7; D uncertain. The CDR3 is 15 residues long. V lost 0 bases and J lost 4, with 13 bases in between. Germline-derived CDR1 and CDR2 are MNHEY and SMNVEV (reference sequence).